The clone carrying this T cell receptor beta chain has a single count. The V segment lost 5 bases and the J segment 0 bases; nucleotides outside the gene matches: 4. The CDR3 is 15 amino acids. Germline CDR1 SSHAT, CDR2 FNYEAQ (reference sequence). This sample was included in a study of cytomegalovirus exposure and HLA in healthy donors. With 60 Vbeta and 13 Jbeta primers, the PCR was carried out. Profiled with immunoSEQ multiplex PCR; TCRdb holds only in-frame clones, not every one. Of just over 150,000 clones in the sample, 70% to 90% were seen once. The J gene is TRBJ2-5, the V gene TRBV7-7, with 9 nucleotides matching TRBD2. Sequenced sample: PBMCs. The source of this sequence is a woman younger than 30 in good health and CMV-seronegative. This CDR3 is CASSRGGGYQETQYF. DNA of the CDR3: TGTGCCAGCAGCCGCGGGGGGGGGTACCAAGAGACCCAGTACTTC.